What follows are 14 T cell receptor beta chains derived from one specimen sequenced in a study of response to subunit inactivated influenza vaccine. One entry per CDR3 protein, called by TCRdb with MiXCR from the RT-PCR reads. The table includes hundreds of thousands of distinct CDR3 sequences, 12% to 15% detected once. The material was PBMCs from blood, obtained 14 to 15 days before vaccination. The origin of the receptors is a man aged 50 or older who received an inactivated influenza vaccine.

This sequence joins TRBV20-1 and TRBJ1-4; D perhaps matches TRBD1 (6 bases). Germline loops: CDR1 DFQATT, CDR2 SNEGSKA (reference sequence). Between the trimmed V and J ends, which lost 2 bases and 0 bases, there was a span of 13 bases. The CDR3 is 16 residues long. The CDR3 nucleotides are TGCAGTGCTAGAAGAGGACAGTTTGCAACTAATGAAAAACTGTTTTTT. Its protein is CSARRGQFATNEKLFF.

This clonotype has just a few counts. V gene TRBV24-1 combines with J gene TRBJ2-6, with D tentatively TRBD1 (5 bases). The CDR3 spans 15 residues. Germline CDR1 is KGHDR and CDR2 is SFDVKD. V was pared by 3 bases and J by 5 bases, with 10 bases between. The CDR3 region is CATSDGPDRANVLTF. The CDR3 DNA reads TGTGCCACCAGTGATGGCCCGGACAGGGCCAACGTCCTGACTTTC.

V gene TRBV7-9 combines with J gene TRBJ2-5, with D possibly TRBD1 on 5 matching bases. This CDR3 is built from 16 residues. The V gene lost 3 bases and the J gene lost 1 base, with 15 bases spanning the gap. CDR1 is SEHNR and CDR2 is FQNEAQ in the germline V gene (reference sequence). CDR3 loop: CASSLEIDSSQETQYF. In DNA, the CDR3 is TGTGCCAGCAGCTTGGAAATAGACAGTAGCCAAGAGACCCAGTACTTC. The whole variable domain, filled in from reference TRBV7-9 and TRBJ2-5, reads DTGVSQNPRHKITKRGQNVTFRCDPISEHNRLYWYRQTLGQGPEFLTYFQNEAQLEKSRLLSDRFSAERPKGSFSTLEIQRTEQGDSAMYLCASSLEIDSSQETQYFGPGTRLLVL.

The chain has TRBV28 and TRBJ1-4; D is possibly TRBD1 (6 bases). This CDR3 is built from 18 residues. Germline lookup yields CDR1 MDHEN and CDR2 SYDVKM. Between the trimmed V and J ends, which lost 1 base and 0 bases, there was a span of 15 bases. CDR3 DNA: TGTGCCAGCAGTTTATACCGGGGGCTCGGGGCAACTAATGAAAAACTGTTTTTT. Translation gives CASSLYRGLGATNEKLFF.

This clonotype was picked up a small number of times. The chain employs TRBV20-1 and TRBJ2-7; 8 positions match TRBD2. This CDR3 has 13 amino acids. The germline CDR1 and CDR2 sequences are DFQATT and SNEGSKA (reference sequence). V lost 6 bases to trimming and J lost 3 bases; unmatched junction nucleotides: 7. The DNA for the CDR3 is TGCAGTGCCTCAAAGGGACTAGTCTACGAGCAGTACTTC. Amino acids: CSASKGLVYEQYF.

The chain is built from TRBV15 and TRBJ2-5; TRBD2 is a possible D gene (6 bases). The V end lost 0 bases, the J end lost 9 bases, and 14 bases lay between the germline ends. CDR3 size: 14 residues. Germline V gene sequence: CDR1 LNHNV, CDR2 YYDKDF (reference sequence). CDR3 residues: CATSRDRDGGSQYF. The CDR3, as DNA: TGTGCCACCAGCAGAGATCGGGACGGAGGGTCCCAGTACTTC.

This clonotype showed up just a few times. The chain is built from TRBV12-3 or TRBV12-4 and TRBJ2-4, with TRBD1 identical over 7 bases. The CDR3 runs to 13 residues. V gave up 3 bases and J gave up 7 bases; unmatched junction bases: 3. The CDR3 loop is CASSFGRGNIQYF. Here the CDR3 DNA reads TGTGCCAGCAGTTTCGGCAGGGGGAACATTCAGTACTTC.

The chain carries TRBV12-3 or TRBV12-4 and TRBJ1-1; D call uncertain. The CDR3 is 13 amino acids. With 3 bases removed from V and 3 bases from J, the gap between germline ends came to 8 bases. CDR3 sequence reads: CASSFIRDTEAFF. CDR3 bases: TGTGCCAGCAGTTTCATCCGGGACACTGAAGCTTTCTTT.

This chain joins TRBV5-1 and TRBJ2-7; the D gene could be TRBD1 or TRBD2 (5 bases each). The CDR3 extends over 14 amino acids. V was trimmed by 4 bases and J by 7 bases, leaving 18 bases between them. Germline lookup yields CDR1 SGHRS and CDR2 YFSETQ. The CDR3 sequence is CASSLGTGTREQYF. CDR3 bases: TGCGCCAGCAGCCTGGGGACGGGAACGAGGGAGCAGTACTTC. The full variable domain, completed using reference TRBV5-1 and TRBJ2-7, is KAGVTQTPRYLIKTRGQQVTLSCSPISGHRSVSWYQQTPGQGLQFLFEYFSETQRNKGNFPGRFSGRQFSNSRSEMNVSTLELGDSALYLCASSLGTGTREQYFGPGTRLTVT.

This clonotype was counted a few times. The J gene is TRBJ2-7, the V gene TRBV10-3; 13 bases fit TRBD2. Germline CDR1 is ENHRY and CDR2 is SYGVKD. After removal of 8 bases from V and 0 bases from J, the junction contained 7 bases not matched to a gene. This CDR3 is built from 16 residues. The CDR3 sequence: CAIGGLAGVSSYEQYF. Here the CDR3 DNA reads TGTGCCATCGGCGGACTAGCGGGAGTAAGCTCCTACGAGCAGTACTTC.

This clonotype was recorded many times. The rearrangement links TRBV7-2 to TRBJ1-3; D is perhaps TRBD1 (5 bases). Per the germline V gene, CDR1 is SGHTA and CDR2 is FQGNSA. The CDR3 spans 13 residues. V was shortened by 3 bases and J by 6 bases, with 9 bases between the two germline ends. For the CDR3, the DNA is TGTGCCAGCAGCTTGGGGGGTCAAAACACCATATATTTT. Translating it yields CASSLGGQNTIYF.

There are a few counts of this clonotype. CDR3 sequence (DNA): TGTGCCAGCAGCCAAGAGGGGGGACAGTACGAGCAGTACTTC. The encoded protein is CASSQEGGQYEQYF. The rearrangement links TRBV4-2 to TRBJ2-7; maybe TRBD1 (7 bases). The germline V gene has CDR1 LGHNA and CDR2 YNFKEQ. The CDR3 extends over 14 amino acids. Trimming pared 0 bases from V and 4 bases from J, leaving 10 bases between.

This clonotype has more than one count but fewer than ten. The chain recombines TRBV7-8 with TRBJ2-1, with D perhaps TRBD1 or TRBD2 (5 bases each). CDR1 and CDR2 from the germline V gene are SGHVS and FQNEAQ. The CDR3 has 14 residues. Trimming took 5 bases from V and 15 from J, leaving 23 bases between them. CDR3 protein: CASSPGDGFPSWFF. The CDR3 DNA reads TGTGCCAGCAGCCCCGGGGACGGATTCCCTAGTTGGTTCTTC.

This clonotype was detected ten times or more. The CDR3 region is CASSSGSPPYEQYF. The CDR3 region has the DNA TGTGCCAGCAGCTCAGGGTCCCCCCCCTACGAGCAGTACTTC. J is TRBJ2-7 and V is TRBV7-9, with D maybe TRBD1 (5 bases). CDR1 is SEHNR and CDR2 is FQNEAQ in the germline V gene (reference sequence). The CDR3 is made up of 14 amino acids. The germline V and J ends were trimmed by 4 bases and 2 bases, with 12 bases remaining between them. The full variable domain, its missing parts supplied by reference TRBV7-9 and TRBJ2-7, is DTGVSQNPRHKITKRGQNVTFRCDPISEHNRLYWYRQTLGQGPEFLTYFQNEAQLEKSRLLSDRFSAERPKGSFSTLEIQRTEQGDSAMYLCASSSGSPPYEQYFGPGTRLTVT.